This T cell receptor (beta chain) was sequenced in a study of Graves' ophthalmopathy and Graves' hyperthyroidism. This clonotype has just one count. It is likely a read error, because the conserved phenylalanine at the end of the CDR3 is missing. The DNA is omitted, as the CDR3 cannot be located on it reliably, and the CDR3 follows TCRdb's listing. The CDR3 extends over 16 residues, inclusive of both ends. The germline CDR1 and CDR2 sequences are SGHTA and FQGTGA. If patients had other autoimmune diseases, uncontrolled infections, pregnancy or lactation, they were excluded. The study amplified TCR beta CDR3 regions using RNA transcripts. First-round RT-PCR employed HTBI primers, with a second-round multiplex PCR after it. TCRdb re-derived calls from the multiplex PCR reads in MiXCR, one entry per CDR3 protein. The sample includes around 50,000 distinct CDR3 sequences, around 48% of them seen just once.

The chain recombines TRBV7-3 with TRBJ1-3. This TCR was sampled from an adult man with Graves' ophthalmopathy. Material for sequencing was peripheral blood. The CDR3 spells CASSPSGGASGNTICS.